These T cell receptor beta chains were read from a single sample in a study of technical replicates of blood from several donors. Clones were sequenced by immunoSEQ multiplex PCR, and TCRdb holds only the in-frame ones, with some missing. The table has just over 70,000 clones, over 85% seen once. The sequenced sample consisted of T cells isolated from PBMCs. These receptor sequences come from a human donor in good health. Both conserved end residues are part of each CDR3. The D gene is left open where the match is weak. Clone size, where shown, is once, few, many, or a class for clones that have expanded.

>TRBJ1-1|TRBV6-5|TRBD1|NA|12
TGTGCCAGCAGGCGGACAGGAACTGAAGCTTTCTTT
CASRRTGTEAFF
>TRBJ2-7|TRBV10-3|TRBD2|NA|13
TGTGCCACCACTAGGACTAGCGGGTACGAGCAGTACTTC
CATTRTSGYEQYF
>TRBJ2-3|TRBV2|NA|NA|15
TGTGCCAGCAGTTTGAGGGACACTGCCATAGATACGCAGTATTTT
CASSLRDTAIDTQYF
>TRBJ2-2|TRBV28|NA|NA|11
TGTGCCAGCAGTCCCTTCGGGGAGCTGTTTTTT
CASSPFGELFF
>TRBJ2-7|TRBV5-1|NA|few|14
TGCGCCAGCAGCTTGATAGACAACTCCTACGAGCAGTACTTC
CASSLIDNSYEQYF
>TRBJ2-1|TRBV7-8|TRBD1|once|15
TGTGCCAGCACCTCCGACAGGGTAAGGTATTGGGACCCGTTCTTC
CASTSDRVRYWDPFF
>TRBJ2-1|TRBV25-1|TRBD1|NA|15
TGTGCCAGCAGTGATGACAGGGGGGAAATGGATGAGCAGTTCTTC
CASSDDRGEMDEQFF
>TRBJ2-3|TRBV7-8|NA|NA|14
TGTGCCAGCAGCTCGGAACAGGGATCCGATACGCAGTATTTT
CASSSEQGSDTQYF
>TRBJ1-1|TRBV7-3|NA|NA|13
TGTGCCAGCAGCTTACTTCCACAGACTGAAGCTTTCTTT
CASSLLPQTEAFF
>TRBJ1-1|TRBV5-1|NA|NA|15
TGCGCCAGCAGCTTGGAGAACAGGGTTAACACTGAAGCTTTCTTT
CASSLENRVNTEAFF
>TRBJ2-1|TRBV30|NA|NA|15
TGTGCCGGAGTGATTTCACCGAGCTCCTACAATGAGCAGTTCTTC
CAGVISPSSYNEQFF
>TRBJ2-7|TRBV7-2|TRBD2|NA|13
TGTGCCAGCAGCCCTGGGTGGGGGGGCGAGCAGTACTTC
CASSPGWGGEQYF
>TRBJ2-7|TRBV7-9|TRBD1|NA|12
TGTGCCAGCGGACAGGGCCCCTACGAGCAGTACTTC
CASGQGPYEQYF
>TRBJ1-2|TRBV4-1|TRBD1|once|17
TGCGCCAGCAGCCAAGAACTGAGGACAGGGTTAAAAGGTGGCTACACCTTC
CASSQELRTGLKGGYTF
>TRBJ1-1|TRBV7-9|NA|NA|14
TGTGCCAGCAGCTTAGAAGGAGGTAGTCAGGAAGCTTTCTTT
CASSLEGGSQEAFF
>TRBJ2-7|TRBV5-6|NA|NA|18
TGTGCCAGCAGCTTAACGGCGCCTATCTGGGCGGGGAACTACGAGCAGTACTTC
CASSLTAPIWAGNYEQYF
>TRBJ2-3|TRBV28|TRBD1|once|15
TGTGCCAGCAGTTCACCGGGACAGCGCACAGATACGCAGTATTTT
CASSSPGQRTDTQYF
>TRBJ2-7|TRBV1|NA|NA|18
TGCACCAGCAGCCAATCTTTCCGGGGACTCCTAATGATCTACGAGCAGTACTTC
CTSSQSFRGLLMIYEQYF
>TRBJ2-7|TRBV29-1|NA|once|16
TGCAGCGTGGAGGTTCTCGACAGGACAAGCTCCTACGAGCAGTACTTC
CSVEVLDRTSSYEQYF
>TRBJ1-1|TRBV19|NA|few|14
TGTGCCAGTAGTATAACACAGGGGAACACTGAAGCTTTCTTT
CASSITQGNTEAFF
>TRBJ1-1|TRBV10-3|NA|NA|11
TGTGCCATCAGGGAAGACAGTGAAGCTTTCTTT
CAIREDSEAFF
>TRBJ2-1|TRBV5-1|TRBD2|once|17
TGCGCCAGCAGCTTAGTTTCTAGCGGGTTCTCCTACAATGAGCAGTTCTTC
CASSLVSSGFSYNEQFF
>TRBJ2-2|TRBV27|NA|NA|16
TGTGCCAGCAGTTTATATCGGGGGATCGTTACCGGGGAGCTGTTTTTT
CASSLYRGIVTGELFF
>TRBJ2-7|TRBV9|NA|NA|13
TGTGCCAGCAGCGTAACGGGAACTCTCGAGCAGTACTTC
CASSVTGTLEQYF
>TRBJ1-2|TRBV7-8|NA|NA|11
TGTGCCAGCAGCCCCCTAGTTGGCTACACCTTC
CASSPLVGYTF
>TRBJ2-1|TRBV6-5|NA|NA|14
TGTGCCAGCAAACCGACTTGGGGAGTCGATGAGCAGTTCTTC
CASKPTWGVDEQFF
>TRBJ2-1|TRBV7-2|TRBD1|NA|15
TGTGCCAGTGTAGGACAGGGGGGATTTTACAATGAGCAGTTCTTC
CASVGQGGFYNEQFF
>TRBJ2-1|TRBV6-1|TRBD1|NA|14
TGTGCCAGCATCCACGGGACAGATTACAATGAGCAGTTCTTC
CASIHGTDYNEQFF
>TRBJ2-1|TRBV6-4|TRBD2|NA|15
TGTGCCAGCAGTGAGGTAGCGGCAGCGGGGGATGAGCAGTTCTTC
CASSEVAAAGDEQFF
>TRBJ2-7|TRBV28|NA|NA|15
TGTGCCAGCGGTCACATCAGACAGGAGCCCTACGAGCAGTACTTC
CASGHIRQEPYEQYF
>TRBJ1-4|TRBV2|TRBD1|NA|13
TGTGCCAGCAACGACAGGGCTAATGAAAAACTGTTTTTT
CASNDRANEKLFF
>TRBJ2-7|TRBV29-1|TRBD1|once|15
TGCAGCGTTGAGACGGGACAGGCGGTCCTTGGGGAGCAGTACTTC
CSVETGQAVLGEQYF
>TRBJ1-5|TRBV5-4|NA|NA|12
TGTGCCAGCAGCTTGGAGGGAGGACCCCAGCATTTT
CASSLEGGPQHF
>TRBJ2-3|TRBV9|NA|NA|15
TGTGCCAGCAGCGGAGCAGGGCTTCGCACAGATACGCAGTATTTT
CASSGAGLRTDTQYF
>TRBJ1-5|TRBV20-1|NA|NA|11
TGCAGTGCCCCAGGGGTTCAGCCCCAGCATTTT
CSAPGVQPQHF
>TRBJ1-1|TRBV5-1|NA|NA|16
TGCGCCAGCAGCGAGGGCGGAGGAGCTACTAACACTGAAGCTTTCTTT
CASSEGGGATNTEAFF
>TRBJ2-7|TRBV2|NA|once|12
TGTGCCATCACGCGGAACACCTACGAGCAGTACTTC
CAITRNTYEQYF
>TRBJ1-1|TRBV28|TRBD1|NA|13
TGTGCCAGCGGACAGGGGGGATCTACTGAAGCTTTCTTT
CASGQGGSTEAFF
>TRBJ2-1|TRBV7-9|NA|NA|15
TGTGCCAGCAGCTTAGTGGCCGGGAAGACGAATGAGCAGTTCTTC
CASSLVAGKTNEQFF
>TRBJ2-5|TRBV7-2|NA|once|14
TGTGCCAGCACCCCCGGGTCCCCCGGGGAGACCCAGTACTTC
CASTPGSPGETQYF
>TRBJ1-1|TRBV7-8|TRBD1|few|15
TGTGCCAGCAGCTCCTTCAGGGGGCCAGGCACTGAAGCTTTCTTT
CASSSFRGPGTEAFF
>TRBJ2-3|TRBV18|NA|NA|15
TGTGCCAGCTCACCACCATCAGGACTCACAGATACGCAGTATTTT
CASSPPSGLTDTQYF
>TRBJ2-5|TRBV28|TRBD2|NA|15
TGTGCCAGCAGTTTCACTAGCGGGAGGGTAGAGACCCAGTACTTC
CASSFTSGRVETQYF
>TRBJ2-7|TRBV27|NA|NA|16
TGTGCCAGCAGTTTATTAGGGGGGCAGGGGGCCTACGAGCAGTACTTC
CASSLLGGQGAYEQYF
>TRBJ2-3|TRBV7-3|NA|once|15
TGTGCCAGCAGGCCCGCGGGTGGCTACCCAGATACGCAGTATTTT
CASRPAGGYPDTQYF
>TRBJ1-1|TRBV25-1|NA|NA|13
TGTGCCAGCAGTCGAGGGGGATCCACTGAAGCTTTCTTT
CASSRGGSTEAFF
>TRBJ2-7|TRBV18|NA|NA|15
TGTGCCAGCTCACCATTGGAGGGGCGCTCCTACGAGCAGTACTTC
CASSPLEGRSYEQYF
>TRBJ2-7|TRBV4-1|NA|NA|16
TGCGCCAGCAGCCAAGGGGGCGCGGGGTCTACCTACGAGCAGTACTTC
CASSQGGAGSTYEQYF
>TRBJ2-1|TRBV29-1|TRBD2|NA|15
TGCAGCGTTGAGGGGGGGTCGCCATCCTACAATGAGCAGTTCTTC
CSVEGGSPSYNEQFF
>TRBJ2-1|TRBV5-1|TRBD2|NA|15
TGCGCCAGCAGCTTGGGAGCGGGATGGGGCAATGAGCAGTTCTTC
CASSLGAGWGNEQFF